A single T cell receptor beta chain is shown here with its context. As yet, its antigen is unknown. Other DNA sequences of this sample code for an identical CDR3. Trimming took off 0 bases at V and 5 bases at J, with 10 bases between the two ends. The CDR3 has 14 residues. Germline V gene lookup returns CDR1 LNHDA and CDR2 SQIVND (reference sequence). These data belong to a study of shared clonotypes between healthy human individuals. Whole-study results and caveats: Relative to clonotypes present in all four donors, those not shared had lower generation probabilities. Researchers sampled only blood; tissue repertoires likely differ.

Measured with immunoSEQ multiplex PCR; TCRdb has only the in-frame clones, and not every one. The sample carries around 2.1 million clones, roughly 91% recorded once. Naive CD8 cells lacked CD45RO and underwent positive selection for CCR7, leaving out terminally differentiated effector memory CD45RA+ cells. The receptor was derived from a young man in good health. Some clones in this sample may be carry-over from other donors' samples. The sample was naive CD8+ T cells from PBMCs. V gene TRBV19 combines with J gene TRBJ1-2, with D tentatively TRBD1 (6 bases). CDR3 nucleotides: TGTGCCAGTAGTATAGAAGGGGGTCCGTATGGCTACACCTTC. This sequence encodes CASSIEGGPYGYTF.